The rows below give T cell receptor beta chains drawn from one sample of a study of CD8+CD57+ T cells in acquired aplastic anemia. TCRdb fed the reads into MiXCR, producing one record per CDR3 protein. The data contain under 200,000 distinct CDR3 sequences, roughly 45% of them singletons. Material for sequencing was sorted CD4+, CD8+, or CD8+CD57+ T cells (not recorded which) from PBMCs. The receptors derive from a human donor in good health. Each CDR3 is given with its conserved first and last residue. The D gene is left open where the match is weak. A clone size is listed for some rows: how often the clone was seen (once, few, many), or a class if it is expanded.

clone_size: many
d_call: .
v_call: TRBV19
cdr3_length: 12
j_call: TRBJ1-2
cdr3_nt: TGTGCCAGTAGTACCAACAACTATGGCTACACCTTC
cdr3_aa: CASSTNNYGYTF

clone_size: many
d_call: .
v_call: TRBV7-2
cdr3_length: 16
j_call: TRBJ2-1
cdr3_nt: TGTGCCAGCAGCTTAGGATACGCAGGGACCTACAATGAGCAGTTCTTC
cdr3_aa: CASSLGYAGTYNEQFF

clone_size: many
d_call: .
v_call: TRBV20-1
cdr3_length: 16
j_call: TRBJ2-1
cdr3_nt: TGCAGTGCTAGAGAGCTAACAGTGAGCTCCTACAATGAGCAGTTCTTC
cdr3_aa: CSARELTVSSYNEQFF

clone_size: few
d_call: .
v_call: TRBV12-3/TRBV12-4
cdr3_length: 17
j_call: TRBJ1-1
cdr3_nt: TGTGCCAGCAGTTTCGCCCCCGGAGGGTCTAAGAACACTGAAGCTTTCTTT
cdr3_aa: CASSFAPGGSKNTEAFF

clone_size: .
d_call: .
v_call: TRBV14
cdr3_length: 18
j_call: TRBJ2-2
cdr3_nt: TGTGCCAGCAGCCAATGGCCAGGCCTCCCCTCCCTCGCCGGGGAGCTGTTTTTT
cdr3_aa: CASSQWPGLPSLAGELFF

clone_size: .
d_call: .
v_call: TRBV7-3
cdr3_length: 12
j_call: TRBJ2-1
cdr3_nt: TGTGCCAGCAGCCACGATACTAGTGAGCAGTTCTTC
cdr3_aa: CASSHDTSEQFF

clone_size: .
d_call: .
v_call: TRBV29-1
cdr3_length: 11
j_call: TRBJ1-3
cdr3_nt: TGCAGCACTTCCACCGGACAAACCATATATTTT
cdr3_aa: CSTSTGQTIYF

clone_size: .
d_call: TRBD2
v_call: TRBV5-1
cdr3_length: 16
j_call: TRBJ2-3
cdr3_nt: TGCGCCAGCAGCTTGACGAGCGGGACTAGCACAGATATGCAGTATTTT
cdr3_aa: CASSLTSGTSTDMQYF

clone_size: .
d_call: .
v_call: TRBV14
cdr3_length: 12
j_call: TRBJ2-2
cdr3_nt: TGTGCCAGCAGCCAAGACAGCGCGGAGCTGTTTTTT
cdr3_aa: CASSQDSAELFF

clone_size: .
d_call: .
v_call: TRBV20-1
cdr3_length: 14
j_call: TRBJ1-5
cdr3_nt: TGCAGTGCCAGCAGCCAAGTTGACAGTCAGCCCCAGCATTTT
cdr3_aa: CSASSQVDSQPQHF

clone_size: .
d_call: .
v_call: TRBV19
cdr3_length: 15
j_call: TRBJ1-5
cdr3_nt: TGTGCCAGCTGGGCAAGGGACTATAGCAATCAGCCCCAGCATTTC
cdr3_aa: CASWARDYSNQPQHF

clone_size: .
d_call: .
v_call: TRBV10-3
cdr3_length: 12
j_call: TRBJ2-7
cdr3_nt: TGTGCCATAACTAGTACCCTCTACGAGCAGTACTTC
cdr3_aa: CAITSTLYEQYF

clone_size: many
d_call: TRBD1
v_call: TRBV19
cdr3_length: 13
j_call: TRBJ2-7
cdr3_nt: TGTGCCAGTACCTTAGCGACAGGGGGCGAGCAGTACTTC
cdr3_aa: CASTLATGGEQYF

clone_size: .
d_call: .
v_call: TRBV29-1
cdr3_length: 15
j_call: TRBJ1-1
cdr3_nt: TGCAGCGTTGAAGGGGGGGGATGGGTGAACACTGAAGCTTTCTTT
cdr3_aa: CSVEGGGWVNTEAFF

clone_size: .
d_call: .
v_call: TRBV29-1
cdr3_length: 14
j_call: TRBJ2-7
cdr3_nt: TGCAGCGTTGAGGGGATTGGGGGGGCCGACGAGCAGTACTTC
cdr3_aa: CSVEGIGGADEQYF

clone_size: few
d_call: .
v_call: TRBV18
cdr3_length: 14
j_call: TRBJ2-7
cdr3_nt: TGTGCCAGCTCACCACCGAGTCAGGGGTCCTCGCAGTACTTC
cdr3_aa: CASSPPSQGSSQYF

clone_size: .
d_call: .
v_call: TRBV2
cdr3_length: 11
j_call: TRBJ1-1
cdr3_nt: TGTGCCAGCAGCTCATCGGGTGAAGCTTTCTTT
cdr3_aa: CASSSSGEAFF

clone_size: many
d_call: TRBD1
v_call: TRBV9
cdr3_length: 15
j_call: TRBJ2-7
cdr3_nt: TGTGCCAGCAGCGTCACCGGGACAGGAGACTACGAGCAGTACTTC
cdr3_aa: CASSVTGTGDYEQYF

clone_size: many
d_call: TRBD1
v_call: TRBV3-1
cdr3_length: 15
j_call: TRBJ1-6
cdr3_nt: TGTGCCAGCAGCCACGACAGGGGGGACAATTCACCCCTCCACTTT
cdr3_aa: CASSHDRGDNSPLHF

clone_size: many
d_call: .
v_call: TRBV13
cdr3_length: 13
j_call: TRBJ2-7
cdr3_nt: TGTGCCAGCAGCTCCCTGGGGGCCTACGAGCAGTACTTC
cdr3_aa: CASSSLGAYEQYF

clone_size: many
d_call: TRBD1
v_call: TRBV12-3/TRBV12-4
cdr3_length: 14
j_call: TRBJ1-1
cdr3_nt: TGTGCCAGCAAGACAGGGGCCACGAACACTGAAGCTTTCTTT
cdr3_aa: CASKTGATNTEAFF

clone_size: .
d_call: .
v_call: TRBV9
cdr3_length: 14
j_call: TRBJ1-2
cdr3_nt: TGTGCCAGCACCCTAGGAGGAGCAAACTATGGCTACACCTTC
cdr3_aa: CASTLGGANYGYTF

clone_size: many
d_call: .
v_call: TRBV29-1
cdr3_length: 14
j_call: TRBJ1-4
cdr3_nt: TGCAGCGTTGAGGGGACATCAACTAATGAAAAACTGTTTTTT
cdr3_aa: CSVEGTSTNEKLFF

clone_size: .
d_call: TRBD1
v_call: TRBV7-3
cdr3_length: 13
j_call: TRBJ2-5
cdr3_nt: TGTGCCAGCAGCGCCGACAGGGGAGAGACCCAGTACTTC
cdr3_aa: CASSADRGETQYF